The clone carrying this TCR beta chain was seen just once. The germline V gene encodes CDR1 LNHDA and CDR2 SQIVND (reference sequence). The CDR3 runs to 14 residues. The ends were cut back, 5 bases at V and 3 bases at J, with 10 bases in the middle. The record originates from a study of blood T cell repertoires in COVID-19. The data were produced by immunoSEQ multiplex PCR, yet TCRdb's version contains in-frame clones alone and is incomplete. Among 150,000 or so clones listed, around 87% were seen once. The V and J genes are TRBV19 and TRBJ2-2; D perhaps matches TRBD1 (6 bases). The source of this sequence is a man between 18 and 35 years old with COVID-19, enrolled during active disease. Sequencing was done on a sample of peripheral blood. The CDR3 DNA follows: TGTGCCAGTAGTGGTCAGGGGTACACCGGGGAGCTGTTTTTT. Residues: CASSGQGYTGELFF.